The 20 T cell receptor beta chains in this list originate from one sample, sequenced in a study of identical twins. TCRdb re-called the 5' RACE reads with MiXCR, one entry per CDR3 protein. Of 470,000 or so distinct CDR3 sequences listed, 20% to 25% are singletons. This sample also appeared in a second study, on T cells expressing NK-cell markers.

Sequenced: CD4+ T cells sorted from blood. The receptors were gathered from a woman younger than 30 in good health.

CDR3 sequence reads: CASRRTPSSTDTQYF. In DNA form, the CDR3 reads TGCGCCAGCAGACGGACTCCCTCTAGCACAGATACGCAGTATTTT. V is TRBV5-1 and J is TRBJ2-3; D might be TRBD2 (5 bases). The CDR3 has 15 amino acids. CDR1 is SGHRS, CDR2 YFSETQ, per germline. Trimming took off 5 bases at V and 0 bases at J, with 13 bases between the two ends.

This clonotype was observed a few times. The conserved phenylalanine or tryptophan is not found at the CDR3 terminus, so this likely reflects a read error. The limits of the CDR3 on the DNA are not certain, so only TCRdb's listed CDR3 is given. The rearrangement links TRBV7-9 to TRBJ2-1; TRBD2 was called by the table and not checked on the DNA. The CDR3 is 12 residues long, ends included. The V gene's germline CDR1 is SEHNR and CDR2 FQNEAQ (reference sequence). The CDR3 reads CASSLMGSEAVL.

This clonotype was picked up a small number of times. The gene calls are TRBV7-9 and TRBJ1-2; D gene ambiguous. Germline CDR1 reads SEHNR; CDR2 reads FQNEAQ (reference sequence). Trimming took off 2 bases at V and 3 bases at J, with 10 bases between the two ends. The CDR3 loop spans 14 amino acids. The CDR3 is CASSLIALHYGYTF. The CDR3 DNA sequence: TGTGCCAGCAGCTTAATAGCTCTCCACTATGGCTACACCTTC. Supplemented by reference TRBV7-9 and TRBJ1-2, the full variable domain reads DTGVSQNPRHKITKRGQNVTFRCDPISEHNRLYWYRQTLGQGPEFLTYFQNEAQLEKSRLLSDRFSAERPKGSFSTLEIQRTEQGDSAMYLCASSLIALHYGYTFGSGTRLTVV.

This clonotype has only a few counts. The chain carries TRBV7-3 and TRBJ2-2, with D unclear. V was pared by 2 bases and J by 4 bases, with 8 bases between. Germline CDR1 is SGHTA and CDR2 is FQGTGA. The CDR3 sequence is 14 residues long. The CDR3, as DNA: TGTGCCAGCAGCTTATCGATCAGCACCGGGGAGCTGTTTTTT. Translated, it gives CASSLSISTGELFF.

The chain couples TRBV12-3 or TRBV12-4 to TRBJ2-7; 7 bases are shared with TRBD2. There are 13 residues in the CDR3. Trimming at V came to 6 bases and at J to 3 bases, leaving 5 bases not matched to a gene. The CDR3, as DNA: TGTGCCAGCAGCACCCGGGGGGACTACGAGCAGTACTTC. Protein product: CASSTRGDYEQYF.

The chain links TRBV6-2 or TRBV6-3 to TRBJ1-1; D is unclear. V was shortened by 6 bases and J by 4 bases, with 12 bases between the two germline ends. CDR1 is MNHEY and CDR2 is SVGEGT in the germline V gene. CDR3 length: 13 residues. The CDR3 region is CASRMAKGTEAFF. CDR3 DNA: TGTGCCAGCAGAATGGCCAAGGGCACTGAAGCTTTCTTT.

The chain is built from TRBV20-1 and TRBJ1-5, with a possible D match to TRBD1 (6 bases). This CDR3 has 13 residues. From germline, CDR1 is DFQATT and CDR2 SNEGSKA (reference sequence). Trimming cost V 3 bases and J 5 bases, with 11 bases left between them. The CDR3 region is CSASMGAHQPQHF. CDR3 bases: TGCAGTGCTAGTATGGGGGCCCATCAGCCCCAGCATTTT.

This clonotype was detected a few times. The chain couples TRBV5-5 to TRBJ2-7, with D perhaps matching TRBD1 or TRBD2 (5 bases each). The CDR3 contains 13 residues. The V gene lost 1 base and the J gene lost 4 bases, with 9 bases spanning the gap. Germline V gives CDR1 SGHKS, CDR2 YYEKEE (reference sequence). CDR3 DNA: TGTGCCAGCAGCTTGCCGGGACCTTACGAGCAGTACTTC. Residues: CASSLPGPYEQYF.

The J gene is TRBJ2-1, the V gene TRBV10-3; D is possibly TRBD2 (6 bases). Germline values: CDR1 ENHRY, CDR2 SYGVKD. V was pared by 10 bases and J by 9 bases, with 13 bases between. The CDR3 spans 11 residues. The CDR3 DNA follows: TGTGCCACCCGTGCGGGGATTGAGCAGTTCTTC. As protein: CATRAGIEQFF.

This clonotype came up a few times. CDR3 coding DNA: TGTGCCTGGACCCCCCTAGCGGGAGCATTTGGTGAGCAGTTCTTC. Translated: CAWTPLAGAFGEQFF. J is TRBJ2-1 and V is TRBV30, with 10 bases identical to TRBD2. The CDR3 is 15 amino acids. CDR1 and CDR2 (germline): GTSNPN, SVGIG (reference sequence). V shed 4 bases, J shed 9 bases, and the junction held 12 bases outside the gene matches.

This clonotype was observed once. The chain couples TRBV10-2 to TRBJ1-2; D is ambiguous. This CDR3 is 12 amino acids long. In germline, CDR1 is WSHSY, CDR2 SAAADI. Trimming stripped 8 bases from V and 4 bases from J, with 11 bases between. Here the CDR3 DNA reads TGCGCCAGCTTCTCTCACTCCTATGGCTACACCTTC. The encoded protein is CASFSHSYGYTF.

The table lists this clonotype with a few counts. CDR3 DNA: TGTGCCAGCAGTTACTCGCGAGGGAATGGAGAGACCCAGTACTTC. Amino acids: CASSYSRGNGETQYF. The gene calls are TRBV6-2 or TRBV6-3 and TRBJ2-5; maybe TRBD2 (5 bases). The germline V and J ends were trimmed by 0 bases and 4 bases, with 12 bases remaining between them. From germline, CDR1 is MNHEY and CDR2 SVGEGT. The CDR3 runs to 15 residues.

This clonotype was observed a handful of times. This chain connects TRBV6-2 or TRBV6-3 to TRBJ1-2; tentatively, D is TRBD1 (5 bases). The germline CDR1 and CDR2 sequences are MNHEY and SVGEGT. The CDR3 has 14 amino acids. Trimming cost V 2 bases and J 8 bases, with 15 bases left between them. In DNA, the CDR3 is TGTGCCAGCAGTTACGTCGGCAGGGTGCAAGGCTACACCTTC. This translates into CASSYVGRVQGYTF.

This clonotype was counted a few times. This rearrangement joins TRBV4-3 to TRBJ2-1; 12 bases are shared with TRBD2. After removal of 2 bases from V and 8 bases from J, the junction contained 16 bases not matched to a gene. CDR3 length: 19 amino acids. The germline CDR1 and CDR2 sequences are LGHNA and YSLEER. CDR3 amino acids: CASSQLPRTSGMLVDEQFF. The DNA for the CDR3 is TGCGCCAGCAGCCAATTACCCCGGACTAGCGGGATGCTAGTCGATGAGCAGTTCTTC.

The chain employs TRBV10-3 and TRBJ1-6, with a possible D match to TRBD1 (5 bases). This CDR3 has 13 amino acids. Between the trimmed V and J ends, which lost 11 bases and 8 bases, there was a span of 16 bases. CDR1 ENHRY and CDR2 SYGVKD come from the germline V gene. The CDR3 here is CAVSGTFDSPLHF. The CDR3 coding sequence is TGTGCCGTCTCCGGGACTTTCGATTCACCCCTCCACTTT.

V is TRBV6-5 and J is TRBJ1-3; 7 nucleotides line up with TRBD1. The CDR3 runs 14 residues. J lost 4 bases, V lost 5 bases, and 5 bases had no gene match. The germline CDR1 and CDR2 sequences are MNHEY and SVGAGI. The CDR3: CASSTWTGGNTIYF. The CDR3, as DNA: TGTGCCAGCAGTACTTGGACAGGAGGAAACACCATATATTTT.

This chain links TRBV20-1 with TRBJ1-1; perhaps TRBD1 as D (5 bases). Trimming removed 2 bases from V and 4 bases from J, with 14 bases in between. The germline V gene has CDR1 DFQATT and CDR2 SNEGSKA (reference sequence). The CDR3 consists of 14 residues. The CDR3: CSARRTGPTTEAFF. Here the CDR3 DNA reads TGCAGTGCTAGACGGACGGGGCCAACCACTGAAGCTTTCTTT.

The CDR3 protein is CASRLLAFSYEQYF. In DNA, the CDR3 is TGTGCCAGCAGACTACTAGCGTTCTCCTACGAGCAGTACTTC. The chain has TRBV27 and TRBJ2-7; 7 bases are a match to TRBD2. The CDR3 length is 14 residues. Germline values: CDR1 MNHEY, CDR2 SMNVEV (reference sequence). V dropped 6 bases and J dropped 0; count of bases not matched to a gene: 5.

This CDR3 is CASIPEPSGSYEQYF. The CDR3 DNA follows: TGTGCCAGCATTCCCGAGCCTAGCGGGAGTTACGAGCAGTACTTC. This chain connects TRBV7-6 to TRBJ2-7; 10 bases are shared with TRBD2. V dropped 7 bases and J dropped 4; count of bases not matched to a gene: 10. The CDR3 totals 15 residues. Per germline, CDR1 SGHVS and CDR2 FNYEAQ.

This rearrangement joins TRBV3-1 to TRBJ2-4; TRBD2 matches 12 bases. This CDR3 has 16 residues. Germline CDR1 and CDR2: LGHDT and YNNKEL (reference sequence). V shed 6 bases and J 4 bases; nucleotides not matched to a gene: 7. The CDR3 is CASSFGLAGQKNIQYF. CDR3 sequence (DNA): TGTGCCAGCAGTTTCGGACTAGCGGGACAGAAAAACATTCAGTACTTC.